These T cell receptor beta chains were read from a single sample in a study of monozygotic twins with inflammatory bowel disease. From the 5' RACE reads, TCRdb lists one entry per CDR3 protein and no DNA. This specimen shows approximately 120,000 distinct CDR3 sequences; the ten leading clones hold around an eighth. The specimen sequenced was blood. These TCRs come from a human donor with ulcerative colitis or Crohn's disease, or a healthy co-twin of an affected twin (not recorded which). Each CDR3 is given with its conserved first and last residue.

j_call v_call cdr3_aa
TRBJ2-6 TRBV20-1 CSSDRGANVLTF
TRBJ1-2 TRBV28 CASSFGQAYGYTF
TRBJ1-2 TRBV12-3/TRBV12-4 CASSFSLSSYGYTF
TRBJ2-1 TRBV5-1 CASSFTTGSSYNEQFF
TRBJ1-5 TRBV28 CATKRSNQPQHF
TRBJ2-5 TRBV3-1 CASSARTSGSQETQYF
TRBJ2-2 TRBV18 CASSPRGGTGELFF
TRBJ2-3 TRBV7-6 CASSLAEAGGADTQYF
TRBJ2-7 TRBV5-1 CASRYGQGAWEQYF
TRBJ2-7 TRBV9 CASSIGGRRDKYEQYF
TRBJ2-3 TRBV24-1 CATSDLGQGAAGTQYF
TRBJ1-2 TRBV7-8 CASSLASTEGVYGYTF
TRBJ1-2 TRBV2 CASRKNRDRGWYGYTF
TRBJ2-7 TRBV30 CAWSVGLAMDEQYF
TRBJ1-5 TRBV6-7 CASSYSTTGDGGSNQPQHF
TRBJ2-3 TRBV3-1 CASSQDRADTQYF
TRBJ2-1 TRBV21-1 CASSKGGGLLENSYNEQFF
TRBJ2-1 TRBV28 CASSLRLAGGSYNEQFF
TRBJ2-7 TRBV4-3 CASSLELAVFQGQYF
TRBJ1-1 TRBV12-3/TRBV12-4 CASSLSGGTEAFF
TRBJ2-3 TRBV12-3/TRBV12-4 CASTKLAGGIYAGTDTQYF
TRBJ1-6 TRBV19 CASSIYSGGFDSPLHF
TRBJ2-1 TRBV7-3 CASSPRRGKDEQFF
TRBJ2-7 TRBV20-1 CSARKTSGEQYF